The 31 T cell receptor beta chains reported below all come from one sample, sequenced in a study of T-cell reconstitution after alpha-beta-depleted transplantation in children. A library of TCRbeta sequences, prepared with unique molecular identifiers, was generated. Each CDR3 protein gets one entry after TCRdb re-called the PCR reads with MiXCR. The sample has about 980,000 distinct CDR3 sequences, under 30% seen once; the top ten hold under 30%. Here the sequenced sample was PBMCs, mostly from graft donor cells, taken 360 days after TCRalphabeta/CD19-depleted stem cell transplant. These receptors all come from a boy under two years old who had a stem cell transplant for SCID, so the T cells may come from the graft donor.

The chain joins TRBV4-1 to TRBJ2-7; D is possibly TRBD1 or TRBD2 (5 bases each). V was pared by 4 bases and J by 2 bases, with 12 bases between. Germline V gene sequence: CDR1 MGHRA, CDR2 YSYEKL. The CDR3 totals 14 residues. This CDR3 reads CASSRPGRTYEQYF. CDR3 DNA: TGCGCCAGCAGCCGTCCGGGACGCACCTACGAGCAGTACTTC.

This clonotype was seen more than once but under ten times. The rearrangement joins TRBV20-1 to TRBJ2-7; unclear D gene. The CDR3 sequence is 14 residues long. The V gene lost 2 bases and the J gene lost 3 bases, with 14 bases spanning the gap. CDR1 DFQATT and CDR2 SNEGSKA come from the germline V gene (reference sequence). CDR3 residues: CSARRPVPLYEQYF. The CDR3 DNA is TGCAGTGCTAGAAGGCCGGTTCCGCTCTACGAGCAGTACTTC.

This clonotype was seen only a few times. This chain links TRBV12-3 or TRBV12-4 with TRBJ1-2; D gene ambiguous. The CDR3 contains 12 residues. Trimming removed 10 bases at V and 4 bases at J, with 13 bases between. The CDR3 bases are TGTGCCATCTCGAGCCAGTCCTATGGCTACACCTTC. Residues: CAISSQSYGYTF.

The chain employs TRBV5-1 and TRBJ2-2; D may match TRBD1 or TRBD2 (5 bases each). The CDR3 has 16 amino acids. In germline, CDR1 is SGHRS, CDR2 YFSETQ. Trimming removed 5 bases from V and 2 bases from J, with 16 bases in between. This CDR3 is CASRHGDGVNTGELFF. DNA of the CDR3: TGCGCCAGCAGACACGGGGACGGAGTAAACACCGGGGAGCTGTTTTTT.

This clonotype appeared a few times. This rearrangement joins TRBV5-6 to TRBJ2-4; 8 bases agree with TRBD1. The germline V gene has CDR1 SGHDT and CDR2 YYEEEE. The CDR3 sequence is 17 residues long. Unmatched junction bases numbered 10, after V lost 3 bases and J lost 2 bases. This chain's CDR3 is CASSSESQGVTKNIQYF. For the CDR3, the DNA is TGTGCCAGCAGCTCCGAATCACAGGGGGTAACCAAAAACATTCAGTACTTC. The complete variable domain, with remaining parts taken from reference TRBV5-6 and TRBJ2-4, reads DAGVTQSPTHLIKTRGQQVTLRCSPKSGHDTVSWYQQALGQGPQFIFQYYEEEERQRGNFPDRFSGHQFPNYSSELNVNALLLGDSALYLCASSSESQGVTKNIQYFGAGTRLSVL.

The V call is TRBV29-1, the J call TRBJ2-1; TRBD2 is a possible D gene (5 bases). V lost 4 bases to trimming and J lost 5 bases, with 12 bases between them. The CDR3 spans 13 residues. Per the germline V gene, CDR1 is SQVTM and CDR2 is ANQGSEA. CDR3 nucleotide sequence: TGCAGCGTTGGGGTTTGGCGGGACAATGAGCAGTTCTTC. It specifies CSVGVWRDNEQFF.

V usage is TRBV14 and J usage is TRBJ1-1; D is uncertain. Germline CDR1 is SGHDN and CDR2 is FVKESK. Deletions cut 4 bases from V and 1 base from J, with 25 bases between. This CDR3 spans 19 amino acids. The CDR3 nucleotides are TGTGCCAGCAGCCGAATCCCCGGGCCAGCAGCCAAGGGGAACACTGAAGCTTTCTTT. Its translation is CASSRIPGPAAKGNTEAFF.

The chain carries TRBV4-2 and TRBJ2-7, with TRBD1 as a possible D gene (7 bases). V dropped 4 bases and J dropped 9 bases, with 10 bases sitting between them. CDR3 size: 11 residues. In germline, CDR1 is LGHNA, CDR2 YNFKEQ. In DNA, the CDR3 is TGTGCCAGCAGCCTCCAGGGGGGGCAGTACTTC. Translating it yields CASSLQGGQYF.

In its sample, this clonotype was seen a few times. The rearrangement uses TRBV12-3 or TRBV12-4 and TRBJ2-2, with 8 bases fitting TRBD1. The ends lost 6 bases at V and 5 bases at J; junction bases unmatched: 11. The CDR3 is 16 amino acids. The CDR3 region is CASSSRQGPGTGELFF. DNA for the CDR3: TGTGCCAGCAGCTCTAGACAGGGGCCGGGTACCGGGGAGCTGTTTTTT.

This chain links TRBV4-3 with TRBJ1-2; TRBD1 is a possible D gene (6 bases). There are 12 residues in the CDR3. Germline V lookup: CDR1 LGHNA, CDR2 YSLEER. Deletions cut 6 bases from V and 6 bases from J, with 11 bases between. The CDR3 spells CASSSGENGYTF. The CDR3 DNA reads TGCGCCAGCAGTTCAGGGGAAAATGGCTACACCTTC.

V is TRBV6-1 and J is TRBJ1-1, with 9 bases lining up with TRBD1. J gave up 4 bases and V 6 bases, and 6 bases lay outside the gene matches. CDR3 length: 14 amino acids. The germline gives CDR1 MNHNS, CDR2 SASEGT. Here the CDR3 DNA reads TGTGCCAGCAGAGCGGACAGGGGACCCACTGAAGCTTTCTTT. Translated, it gives CASRADRGPTEAFF.

A remark on this clonotype: The junction departs from the called germline gene at one end, perhaps through a read error. The V gene is TRBV5-1, the J gene TRBJ2-1; D is possibly TRBD1 or TRBD2 (5 bases each). CDR3 length equals 13 residues. The germline CDR1 and CDR2 sequences are SGHRS and YFSETQ. As DNA, the CDR3 is TGCGCCAGCAGCGAGGGGTCCTTCAATGAGCAGTTCTTC. Protein: CASSEGSFNEQFF.

V gene TRBV20-1 combines with J gene TRBJ2-5; TRBD2 aligns across 10 bases. Losses at the gene ends were 7 bases for V and 0 bases for J; bases not matched to a gene: 14. Germline values: CDR1 DFQATT, CDR2 SNEGSKA (reference sequence). The CDR3 is made up of 17 amino acids. CDR3 region: CSVKRLAGAPYQETQYF. The CDR3, as DNA: TGCAGTGTTAAGCGTCTAGCGGGGGCCCCGTACCAAGAGACCCAGTACTTC.

The chain carries TRBV11-1 and TRBJ2-1; TRBD1 aligns across 7 bases. Looked up from germline, CDR1 is SGHAT and CDR2 is FQDESV (reference sequence). J lost 1 base, V lost 5 bases, and 14 bases had no gene match. This CDR3 is 18 amino acids long. CDR3 region: CASSLRQGVLVSYNEQFF. Here the CDR3 DNA reads TGTGCCAGCAGCCTACGGCAGGGGGTTTTGGTATCCTACAATGAGCAGTTCTTC.

As concerns this clonotype: This likely comes from a read error, as the CDR3 has no conserved phenylalanine or tryptophan at its end. The V and J genes are TRBV12-3 or TRBV12-4 and TRBJ1-1; possible D gene TRBD1, 5 bases. This CDR3 has 12 residues. Deletions cut 5 bases from V and 5 bases from J, with 9 bases between. The CDR3 protein is CASSDQGTEAFY. The CDR3 DNA is TGTGCCAGCAGTGACCAGGGAACTGAAGCTTTCTAT.

This chain links TRBV5-6 with TRBJ2-1, with unresolved D. The CDR3 is 16 amino acids. V lost 0 bases to trimming and J lost 4 bases, with 14 bases between them. Germline CDR1 reads SGHDT; CDR2 reads YYEEEE. The CDR3 region is CASSLALQDPYNEQFF. CDR3 nucleotide sequence: TGTGCCAGCAGCTTGGCCTTGCAGGACCCTTACAATGAGCAGTTCTTC. The entire variable domain, with the rest obtained from reference TRBV5-6 and TRBJ2-1, is as follows: DAGVTQSPTHLIKTRGQQVTLRCSPKSGHDTVSWYQQALGQGPQFIFQYYEEEERQRGNFPDRFSGHQFPNYSSELNVNALLLGDSALYLCASSLALQDPYNEQFFGPGTRLTVL.

The genes are TRBV15 and TRBJ2-5, with TRBD2 matching over 11 bases. Per the germline V gene, CDR1 is LNHNV and CDR2 is YYDKDF (reference sequence). V dropped 4 bases and J dropped 3; count of bases not matched to a gene: 1. This CDR3 is 14 amino acids long. In DNA, the CDR3 is TGTGCCACCAGCACGGGACTAGCGGAAGAGACCCAGTACTTC. Translation gives CATSTGLAEETQYF.

The chain links TRBV5-1 to TRBJ1-6; D is unresolved. Trimming stripped 3 bases from V and 4 bases from J, with 5 bases between. The CDR3 consists of 13 residues. Germline CDR1 and CDR2: SGHRS and YFSETQ. The CDR3 sequence: CASSSEYNSPLHF. DNA of the CDR3: TGCGCCAGCAGCTCCGAGTATAATTCACCCCTCCACTTT.

The chain carries TRBV4-3 and TRBJ2-7; 10 bases are shared with TRBD1. CDR1 and CDR2 from the germline V gene are LGHNA and YSLEER. V was clipped by 0 bases and J by 8 bases; unmatched bases: 7. CDR3 size: 15 residues. The CDR3 reads CASSQDRGTGDQQYF. CDR3 sequence (DNA): TGCGCCAGCAGCCAAGATCGGGGGACAGGGGACCAGCAGTACTTC.

The V gene is TRBV24-1, the J gene TRBJ2-5, with D possibly TRBD1 on 6 matching bases. The CDR3 contains 16 residues. Germline lookup yields CDR1 KGHDR and CDR2 SFDVKD. Trimming left V 3 bases short and J 2 bases short, with 15 bases between. The CDR3 protein is CATSDSRWGPQETQYF. The CDR3 nucleotides read TGTGCCACCAGTGATAGTCGGTGGGGGCCTCAAGAGACCCAGTACTTC.

This clonotype showed up just a few times. The rearrangement links TRBV24-1 to TRBJ2-2; D remains unclear. Germline V lookup: CDR1 KGHDR, CDR2 SFDVKD. V shed 3 bases and J shed 8 bases, with 9 bases lying between them. CDR3 length equals 13 residues. CDR3 in amino acids: CATSDLGRGELFF. The CDR3 region has the DNA TGTGCCACCAGTGATCTTGGTAGGGGGGAGCTGTTTTTT.

The chain uses TRBV12-3 or TRBV12-4 and TRBJ2-2; 8 nucleotides line up with TRBD1. The CDR3 is 16 residues long. V lost 5 bases, J lost 5 bases, and 10 bases stayed unmatched. The DNA of the CDR3 is TGTGCCAGCAGTCTCCGGACAGGGAGAAAGACCGGGGAGCTGTTTTTT. This encodes CASSLRTGRKTGELFF.

The CDR3 region is CASSLAGTGNSGANVLTF. The CDR3 DNA reads as TGCGCCAGCAGCTTGGCCGGGACAGGCAACTCTGGGGCCAACGTCCTGACTTTC. The chain employs TRBV5-1 and TRBJ2-6, with 8 positions matching TRBD1. This CDR3 contains 18 residues. V lost 0 bases, J lost 0 bases, and 5 bases stayed unmatched. Per germline, CDR1 SGHRS and CDR2 YFSETQ.

This clonotype has at least ten counts. The CDR3 DNA follows: TGTGCCAGCAGGCCGTCTAGCACAGATACGCAGTATTTT. Residues: CASRPSSTDTQYF. The chain combines TRBV5-6 with TRBJ2-3; the D is unclear. The germline V and J ends were trimmed by 5 bases and 0 bases, with 7 bases remaining between them. CDR3 length: 13 residues. The germline gives CDR1 SGHDT, CDR2 YYEEEE. Supplemented by reference TRBV5-6 and TRBJ2-3, the full variable domain reads DAGVTQSPTHLIKTRGQQVTLRCSPKSGHDTVSWYQQALGQGPQFIFQYYEEEERQRGNFPDRFSGHQFPNYSSELNVNALLLGDSALYLCASRPSSTDTQYFGPGTRLTVL.

This clonotype was seen a handful of times. The chain joins TRBV13 to TRBJ1-2, with 7 positions matching TRBD1. The V segment lost 0 bases and the J segment 4 bases; nucleotides outside the gene matches: 8. The CDR3 contains 16 residues. The V gene's germline CDR1 is PRHDT and CDR2 FYEKMQ (reference sequence). This chain's CDR3 is CASSLGAGTAPYGYTF. The CDR3 DNA is TGTGCCAGCAGCTTAGGAGCCGGGACAGCGCCCTATGGCTACACCTTC.

The rearrangement links TRBV9 to TRBJ2-3; 9 bases match TRBD2. V shed 3 bases, J shed 4 bases, and the junction held 9 bases outside the gene matches. The CDR3 extends over 16 amino acids. The germline CDR1 and CDR2 sequences are SGDLS and YYNGEE. CDR3 bases: TGTGCCAGCAGCGCCTTAGCGGGGGCCGGGGCAGATACGCAGTATTTT. This gives the protein CASSALAGAGADTQYF.

The rearrangement uses TRBV10-3 and TRBJ2-3; 7 bases agree with TRBD2. The trim removed 9 bases at V and 6 bases at J, leaving 12 bases unmatched. This CDR3 comprises 14 residues. Germline-derived CDR1 and CDR2 are ENHRY and SYGVKD. This CDR3 reads CAMGSAGTGDTQYF. The CDR3 DNA follows: TGTGCCATGGGATCAGCGGGGACGGGGGATACGCAGTATTTT.

This clonotype appeared a few times. The chain uses TRBV5-1 and TRBJ2-2, with D possibly TRBD2 on 5 matching bases. The CDR3 sequence is 14 residues long. V was clipped by 0 bases and J by 6 bases, with 9 bases between them. Germline V lookup: CDR1 SGHRS, CDR2 YFSETQ. CDR3 amino acids: CASSLEGSPGELFF. CDR3 DNA sequence: TGCGCCAGCAGCTTGGAAGGGAGCCCCGGGGAGCTGTTTTTT. The full variable domain, its missing parts supplied by reference TRBV5-1 and TRBJ2-2, is KAGVTQTPRYLIKTRGQQVTLSCSPISGHRSVSWYQQTPGQGLQFLFEYFSETQRNKGNFPGRFSGRQFSNSRSEMNVSTLELGDSALYLCASSLEGSPGELFFGEGSRLTVL.

The chain has TRBV6-5 and TRBJ2-5; 9 bases match TRBD2. The trim removed 5 bases at V and 4 bases at J, leaving 14 bases unmatched. The CDR3 length is 17 residues. Germline V gene lookup returns CDR1 MNHEY and CDR2 SVGAGI. The CDR3, as DNA: TGTGCCAGCAGTGTACTCCCGTGGGGAGCGGGGGGAGAGACCCAGTACTTC. Translation gives CASSVLPWGAGGETQYF.

The chain couples TRBV7-2 to TRBJ2-2; weak D call: TRBD2 (6 bases). The CDR3 length is 14 residues. Germline values: CDR1 SGHTA, CDR2 FQGNSA. Written as DNA, the CDR3 is TGTGCAGCAGGGCCAGCGGGGAACACCGGGGAGCTGTTTTTT. Protein product: CAAGPAGNTGELFF.

The chain combines TRBV10-3 with TRBJ1-1; weak D call: TRBD1 (5 bases). V lost 11 bases and J 0 bases, leaving 22 bases between the germline ends. In germline, CDR1 is ENHRY, CDR2 SYGVKD. The CDR3 has 16 residues. The CDR3 loop is CALYSTSRGVNTEAFF. The CDR3 region has the DNA TGTGCCCTATATTCCACCTCGCGGGGGGTGAACACTGAAGCTTTCTTT.